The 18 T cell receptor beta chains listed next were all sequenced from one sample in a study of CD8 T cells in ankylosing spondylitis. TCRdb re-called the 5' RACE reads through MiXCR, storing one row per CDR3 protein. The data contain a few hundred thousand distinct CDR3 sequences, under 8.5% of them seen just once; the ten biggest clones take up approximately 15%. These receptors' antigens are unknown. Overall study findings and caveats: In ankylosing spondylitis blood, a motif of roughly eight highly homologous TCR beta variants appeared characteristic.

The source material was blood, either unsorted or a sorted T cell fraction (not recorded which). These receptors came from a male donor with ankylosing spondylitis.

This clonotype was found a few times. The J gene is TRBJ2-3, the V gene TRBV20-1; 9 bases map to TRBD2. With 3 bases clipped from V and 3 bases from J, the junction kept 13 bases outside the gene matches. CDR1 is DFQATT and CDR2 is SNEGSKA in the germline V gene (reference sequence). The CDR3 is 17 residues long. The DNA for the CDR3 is TGCAGTGCTAGTTCAAATAGCGGGAGAACTCAAACAGATACGCAGTATTTT. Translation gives CSASSNSGRTQTDTQYF.

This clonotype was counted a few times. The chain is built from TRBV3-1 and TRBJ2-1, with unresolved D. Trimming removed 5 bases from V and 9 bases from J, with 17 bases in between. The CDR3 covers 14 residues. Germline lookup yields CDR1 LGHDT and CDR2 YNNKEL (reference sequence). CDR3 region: CASSSQRGSVEQFF. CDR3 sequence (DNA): TGTGCCAGCAGCTCCCAACGAGGTTCGGTTGAGCAGTTCTTC.

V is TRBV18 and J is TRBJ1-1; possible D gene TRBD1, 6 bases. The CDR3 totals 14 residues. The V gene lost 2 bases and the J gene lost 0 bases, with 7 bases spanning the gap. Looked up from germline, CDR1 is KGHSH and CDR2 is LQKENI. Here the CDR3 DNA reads TGTGCCAGCTCACCAACAGGGATGAACACTGAAGCTTTCTTT. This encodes CASSPTGMNTEAFF.

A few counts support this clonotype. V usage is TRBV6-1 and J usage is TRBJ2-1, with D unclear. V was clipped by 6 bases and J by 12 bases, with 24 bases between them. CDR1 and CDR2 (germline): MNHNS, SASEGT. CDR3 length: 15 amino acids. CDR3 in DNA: TGTGCCAGCAGCCTGTCGGCTTTTCTTCGGGCTCGGCAGTTCTTC. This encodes CASSLSAFLRARQFF.

The CDR3 reads CASRTTGANVLTF. CDR3 DNA: TGTGCCAGCAGGACCACTGGGGCCAACGTCCTGACTTTC. This rearrangement joins TRBV7-3 to TRBJ2-6, with D unresolved. The length of the CDR3 is 13 residues. The ends were cut back, 6 bases at V and 2 bases at J, with 5 bases in the middle. Germline V gene lookup returns CDR1 SGHTA and CDR2 FQGTGA.

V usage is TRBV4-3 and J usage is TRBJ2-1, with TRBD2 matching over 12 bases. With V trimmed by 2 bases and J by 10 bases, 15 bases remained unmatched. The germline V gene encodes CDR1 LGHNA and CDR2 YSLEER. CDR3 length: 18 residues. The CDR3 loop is CASSQRWETSGRGREQFF. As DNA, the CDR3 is TGCGCCAGCAGCCAACGATGGGAGACTAGCGGGAGAGGACGGGAGCAGTTCTTC.

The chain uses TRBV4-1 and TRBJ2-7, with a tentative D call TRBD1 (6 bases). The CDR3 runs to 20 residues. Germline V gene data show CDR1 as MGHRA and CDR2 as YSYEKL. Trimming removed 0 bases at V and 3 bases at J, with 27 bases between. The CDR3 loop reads CASSQDPRRGSRRPLYEQYF. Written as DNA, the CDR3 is TGCGCCAGCAGCCAAGATCCTCGCAGGGGTTCGAGAAGGCCTCTCTACGAGCAGTACTTC.

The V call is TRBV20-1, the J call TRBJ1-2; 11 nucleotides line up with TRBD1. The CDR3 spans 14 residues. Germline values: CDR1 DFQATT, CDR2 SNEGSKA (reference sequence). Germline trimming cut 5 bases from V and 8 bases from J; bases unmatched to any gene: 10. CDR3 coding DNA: TGCAGTGCTGGGCCGGACAGGGGGCTTTACGGCTACACCTTC. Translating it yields CSAGPDRGLYGYTF.

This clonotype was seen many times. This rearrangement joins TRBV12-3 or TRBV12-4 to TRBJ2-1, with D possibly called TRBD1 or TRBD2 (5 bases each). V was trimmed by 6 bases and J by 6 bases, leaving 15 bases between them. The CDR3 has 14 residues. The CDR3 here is CASSLGAIGNEQFF. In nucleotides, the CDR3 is TGTGCCAGCAGCCTCGGGGCTATTGGCAATGAGCAGTTCTTC.

DNA for the CDR3: TGTGCCAGCAGCGTAGACCCGGGACTAGCGAACAATGAGCAGTTCTTC. Translating gives CASSVDPGLANNEQFF. The rearrangement links TRBV7-2 to TRBJ2-1, with 10 bases fitting TRBD2. J was trimmed by 5 bases and V by 5 bases; bases with no gene match: 9. CDR3 size: 16 residues. From germline, CDR1 is SGHTA and CDR2 FQGNSA.

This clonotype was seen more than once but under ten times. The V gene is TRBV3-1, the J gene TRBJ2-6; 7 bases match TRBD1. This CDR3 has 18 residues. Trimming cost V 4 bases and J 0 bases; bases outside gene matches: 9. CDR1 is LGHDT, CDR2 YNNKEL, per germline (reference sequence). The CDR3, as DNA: TGTGCCAGCAGCCGTACGACAGGGTCTGGCTCTGGGGCCAACGTCCTGACTTTC. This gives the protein CASSRTTGSGSGANVLTF.

CDR3 coding DNA: TGTGCCAGCAGCTCTAGCGGGCATGCAGATACGCAGTATTTT. It yields the protein CASSSSGHADTQYF. V and J are TRBV7-2 and TRBJ2-3, with 8 bases identical to TRBD2. Trimming took 4 bases from V and 4 from J; bases not matched to a gene: 4. Germline loops: CDR1 SGHTA, CDR2 FQGNSA. The CDR3 is 14 amino acids. The complete variable domain, with remaining parts taken from reference TRBV7-2 and TRBJ2-3, reads GAGVSQSPSNKVTEKGKDVELRCDPISGHTALYWYRQSLGQGLEFLIYFQGNSAPDKSGLPSDRFSAERTGGSVSTLTIQRTQQEDSAVYLCASSSSGHADTQYFGPGTRLTVL.

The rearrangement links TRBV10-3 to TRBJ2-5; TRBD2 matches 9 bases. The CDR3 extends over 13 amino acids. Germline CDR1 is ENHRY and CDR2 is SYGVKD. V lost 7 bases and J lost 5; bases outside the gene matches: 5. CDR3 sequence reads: CAINSGSDETQYF. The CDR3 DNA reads TGTGCCATCAATAGCGGGAGCGACGAGACCCAGTACTTC.

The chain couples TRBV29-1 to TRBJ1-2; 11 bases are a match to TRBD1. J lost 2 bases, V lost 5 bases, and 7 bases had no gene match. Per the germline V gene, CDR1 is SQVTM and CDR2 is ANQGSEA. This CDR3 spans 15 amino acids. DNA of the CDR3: TGCAGCGTTTGGGGACAGGGGGTTCAGAACTATGGCTACACCTTC. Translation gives CSVWGQGVQNYGYTF.

The DNA for the CDR3 is TGTGCCAGCAGTTCCGGACAGAGAGGTTACAATCAGCCCCAGCATTTT. Encoded protein: CASSSGQRGYNQPQHF. The chain combines TRBV6-5 with TRBJ1-5; D might be TRBD1 (6 bases). Trimming took off 4 bases at V and 3 bases at J, with 16 bases between the two ends. The CDR3 covers 16 residues. From germline, CDR1 is MNHEY and CDR2 SVGAGI.

The CDR3 DNA reads as TGTGCCAGCAGCACAGACAGGGGGGTGAGGGGCGAGCAGTACTTC. As protein: CASSTDRGVRGEQYF. This chain links TRBV13 with TRBJ2-7; 9 bases fit TRBD1. J gave up 6 bases and V 5 bases, and 11 bases lay outside the gene matches. Germline V gives CDR1 PRHDT, CDR2 FYEKMQ (reference sequence). The CDR3 has 15 residues.

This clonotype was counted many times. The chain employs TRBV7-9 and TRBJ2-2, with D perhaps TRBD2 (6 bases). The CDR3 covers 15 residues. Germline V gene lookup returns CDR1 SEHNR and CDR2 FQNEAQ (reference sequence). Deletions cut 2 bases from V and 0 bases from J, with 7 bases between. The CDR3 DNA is TGTGCCAGCAGCTTACTAGCGACGAACACCGGGGAGCTGTTTTTT. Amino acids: CASSLLATNTGELFF.

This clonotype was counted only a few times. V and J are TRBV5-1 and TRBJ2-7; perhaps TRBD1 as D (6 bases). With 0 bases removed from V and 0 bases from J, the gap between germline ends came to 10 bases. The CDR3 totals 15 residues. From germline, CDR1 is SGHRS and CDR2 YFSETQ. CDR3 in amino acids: CASSLGTGNSYEQYF. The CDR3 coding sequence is TGCGCCAGCAGCTTGGGAACAGGGAACTCCTACGAGCAGTACTTC.